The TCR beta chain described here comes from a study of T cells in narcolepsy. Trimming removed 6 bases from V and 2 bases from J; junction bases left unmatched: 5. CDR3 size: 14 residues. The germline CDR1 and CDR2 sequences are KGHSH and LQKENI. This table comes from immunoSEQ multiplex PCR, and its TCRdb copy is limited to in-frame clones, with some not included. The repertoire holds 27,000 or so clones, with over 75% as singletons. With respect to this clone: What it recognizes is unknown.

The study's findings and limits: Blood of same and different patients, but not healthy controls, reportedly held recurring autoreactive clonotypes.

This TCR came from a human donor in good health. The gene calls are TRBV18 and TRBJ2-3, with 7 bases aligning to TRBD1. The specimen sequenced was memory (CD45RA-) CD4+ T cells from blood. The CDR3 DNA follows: TGTGCCAGCTCCCTGGGACAGTTCACAGATACGCAGTATTTT. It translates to CASSLGQFTDTQYF.